The next 31 T cell receptor beta chains were all read from a single sample in a study of blood T cell repertoires in COVID-19. The repertoire was sequenced with immunoSEQ multiplex PCR; TCRdb's copy has only in-frame clones and lacks some. The sample carries around 150,000 clones, 87% recorded once. Source material: peripheral blood. Receptor source: a woman aged 60-75 years who had recovered from COVID-19.

The V gene is TRBV4-3, the J gene TRBJ2-1; D might be TRBD2 (5 bases). Deletions cut 0 bases from V and 10 bases from J, with 28 bases between. From germline, CDR1 is LGHNA and CDR2 YSLEER. The length of the CDR3 is 19 residues. CDR3 nucleotides: TGCGCCAGCAGCCAAGATCCTCTGGGGTCTCGGGATGGACGGGGAGAGCAGTTCTTC. Encoded protein: CASSQDPLGSRDGRGEQFF.

CDR3 DNA sequence: TGTGCCAGCAGCTCCGGGACAGGATACGAGCAGTACTTC. This sequence encodes CASSSGTGYEQYF. The V and J genes are TRBV7-2 and TRBJ2-7; 8 bases align to TRBD1. The germline gives CDR1 SGHTA, CDR2 FQGNSA. The CDR3 totals 13 residues. V dropped 4 bases and J dropped 4; count of bases not matched to a gene: 3.

J is TRBJ1-2 and V is TRBV6-4, with 7 positions matching TRBD1. The J segment lost 3 bases and the V segment lost 6 bases, leaving 7 bases of the junction unmatched. The germline V gene has CDR1 MRHNA and CDR2 SNTAGT. CDR3 length equals 14 residues. CDR3 region: CASSRQGWDYGYTF. In DNA, the CDR3 is TGTGCCAGCAGCCGACAGGGATGGGACTATGGCTACACCTTC.

The chain recombines TRBV6-5 with TRBJ2-7; D is unresolved. The germline V gene encodes CDR1 MNHEY and CDR2 SVGAGI. V lost 0 bases and J lost 4, with 13 bases in between. CDR3 size: 15 residues. The CDR3 here is CASSYSSSVAYEQYF. In DNA form, the CDR3 reads TGTGCCAGCAGTTACTCGTCCAGCGTGGCTTACGAGCAGTACTTC.

This clone was picked up one time. CDR3: CASSLPAGKKLFF. The CDR3 coding sequence is TGTGCCAGCAGTTTACCCGCGGGGAAAAAACTGTTTTTT. The gene calls are TRBV28 and TRBJ1-4; no definite D call. This CDR3 comprises 13 residues. V gave up 2 bases and J gave up 9 bases, with 10 bases separating them. Germline V gives CDR1 MDHEN, CDR2 SYDVKM.

The chain joins TRBV10-2 to TRBJ2-7; 7 bases agree with TRBD1. The CDR3 extends over 14 amino acids. Trimming at V came to 6 bases and at J to 5 bases, leaving 10 bases not matched to a gene. Germline CDR1 is WSHSY and CDR2 is SAAADI. CDR3 protein: CASRGPGQNDEQYF. The CDR3, as DNA: TGCGCCAGCAGGGGTCCGGGACAGAACGACGAGCAGTACTTC.

The chain is built from TRBV18 and TRBJ2-2, with 8 nucleotides matching TRBD1. CDR1 and CDR2 (germline): KGHSH, LQKENI. Trimming at V came to 3 bases and at J to 4 bases, leaving 7 bases not matched to a gene. The CDR3 spans 16 residues. The CDR3 nucleotides read TGTGCCAGCTCACCCCGGACAGGGAGAGGCACCGGGGAGCTGTTTTTT. This encodes CASSPRTGRGTGELFF.

V usage is TRBV21-1 and J usage is TRBJ2-7; the table's TRBD1 call for D was not verified on the DNA. TRBV21-1 is a pseudogene locus. The CDR3 consists of 18 residues. CDR3 coding DNA: TGTGCCAGCAGCAGAGACACTACTCCCGGGACATCGTCCTACGAGCAGTACTTC. Translating gives CASSRDTTPGTSSYEQYF.

The genes are TRBV5-1 and TRBJ1-2, with D tentatively TRBD1 (5 bases). Germline assignment: CDR1 SGHRS and CDR2 YFSETQ. This CDR3 spans 16 amino acids. V dropped 4 bases and J dropped 0 bases, with 16 bases sitting between them. As DNA, the CDR3 is TGCGCCAGCAGCCCGGGAGGGGCCCTAGCTAACTATGGCTACACCTTC. Protein product: CASSPGGALANYGYTF.

This chain uses TRBV20-1 with TRBJ2-3; 11 positions agree with TRBD2. The CDR3 covers 15 residues. Germline V gene sequence: CDR1 DFQATT, CDR2 SNEGSKA (reference sequence). The ends lost 6 bases at V and 2 bases at J; junction bases unmatched: 7. CDR3 DNA sequence: TGCAGTGCCAGTACTAGCGGGGGATTCACAGATACGCAGTATTTT. It encodes CSASTSGGFTDTQYF.

This clone occurred once. The CDR3 region is CASSLPGYFRSPLHF. In nucleotides, the CDR3 is TGTGCCAGCAGCTTGCCAGGGTACTTTCGTTCACCCCTCCACTTT. V gene TRBV5-5 combines with J gene TRBJ1-6; a weak D match, TRBD1 (5 bases). Germline CDR1 and CDR2: SGHKS and YYEKEE (reference sequence). The V end was cut by 1 base, the J end by 9 bases, with 14 bases between. The CDR3 sequence is 15 residues long.

This rearrangement joins TRBV6-2 or TRBV6-3 to TRBJ1-2, with TRBD1 as a possible D gene (5 bases). The ends were cut back, 1 base at V and 6 bases at J, with 9 bases in the middle. Germline CDR1 MNHEY, CDR2 SVGEGT. The CDR3 length is 13 residues. In DNA, the CDR3 is TGTGCCAGCAGTTACTGGGGCGCGAATGGCTACACCTTC. Protein sequence: CASSYWGANGYTF.

A single count supports this clone. Here the CDR3 DNA reads TGTGCCAGTGATAAGGAGTCTTTTAAGTTTACGCAGTATTTT. Translated, it gives CASDKESFKFTQYF. The V and J genes are TRBV19 and TRBJ2-3; no clear D. Germline V CDR1 and CDR2: LNHDA, SQIVND (reference sequence). The CDR3 totals 14 residues. Trimming cost V 8 bases and J 8 bases, with 20 bases left between them.

The V call is TRBV28, the J call TRBJ2-6; possible D gene TRBD1, 6 bases. The CDR3 contains 15 residues. V lost 5 bases, J lost 4 bases, and 12 bases lay in between. CDR1 is MDHEN, CDR2 SYDVKM, per germline. The CDR3 reads CASSIPDRGANVLTF. CDR3 nucleotides: TGTGCCAGCAGTATACCGGACAGAGGGGCCAACGTCCTGACTTTC.

CDR3 sequence reads: CATSDLGRAGTAFTGELFF. The CDR3 coding sequence is TGTGCCACCAGTGATTTGGGCAGGGCGGGGACAGCCTTCACCGGGGAGCTGTTTTTT. The genes are TRBV24-1 and TRBJ2-2, with D perhaps matching TRBD1 (7 bases). V lost 0 bases to trimming and J lost 4 bases, with 20 bases between them. The CDR3 length is 19 residues. Looked up from germline, CDR1 is KGHDR and CDR2 is SFDVKD.

The rearrangement joins TRBV5-1 to TRBJ2-5, with a weak D call TRBD2 (5 bases). The V and J ends lost 6 bases and 7 bases respectively, with 22 bases between them. Germline lookup yields CDR1 SGHRS and CDR2 YFSETQ. CDR3 length equals 15 residues. Here the CDR3 DNA reads TGCGCCAGCAACTTAGACGGGATGCCATCGGGGACCCAGTACTTC. Protein: CASNLDGMPSGTQYF.

This chain joins TRBV11-2 and TRBJ2-3, with TRBD2 matching 9 bases. CDR1 SGHAT and CDR2 FQNNGV come from the germline V gene. The CDR3 consists of 18 residues. With 1 base clipped from V and 4 bases from J, the junction kept 12 bases outside the gene matches. CDR3 amino acids: CASSLVNWGLAVPDTQYF. The CDR3 nucleotides read TGTGCCAGCAGCTTAGTCAACTGGGGACTAGCCGTTCCAGATACGCAGTATTTT. The full variable domain, with the rest looked up from reference TRBV11-2 and TRBJ2-3, is EAGVAQSPRYKIIEKRQSVAFWCNPISGHATLYWYQQILGQGPKLLIQFQNNGVVDDSQLPKDRFSAERLKGVDSTLKIQPAKLEDSAVYLCASSLVNWGLAVPDTQYFGPGTRLTVL.

The V call is TRBV29-1, the J call TRBJ2-2, with TRBD2 matching over 7 bases. V shed 3 bases and J 1 base; nucleotides not matched to a gene: 5. Germline values: CDR1 SQVTM, CDR2 ANQGSEA. The CDR3 runs to 15 residues. The CDR3 sequence is CSVDPGTKNTGELFF. The CDR3, as DNA: TGCAGCGTTGACCCCGGGACTAAGAACACCGGGGAGCTGTTTTTT.

This clone was seen more than once but under ten times. The V call is TRBV5-1, the J call TRBJ2-3, with TRBD2 matching over 7 bases. Trimming cost V 0 bases and J 6 bases; bases outside gene matches: 7. The CDR3 length is 15 residues. Germline assignment: CDR1 SGHRS and CDR2 YFSETQ. The CDR3 region is CASSLAGTTFDTQYF. The CDR3, as DNA: TGCGCCAGCAGCTTGGCCGGGACTACCTTTGATACGCAGTATTTT. The whole variable domain, remainder taken from reference TRBV5-1 and TRBJ2-3, is KAGVTQTPRYLIKTRGQQVTLSCSPISGHRSVSWYQQTPGQGLQFLFEYFSETQRNKGNFPGRFSGRQFSNSRSEMNVSTLELGDSALYLCASSLAGTTFDTQYFGPGTRLTVL.

This chain links TRBV24-1 with TRBJ2-2; TRBD1 aligns across 12 bases. The V gene's germline CDR1 is KGHDR and CDR2 SFDVKD. The CDR3 extends over 15 amino acids. The V and J ends lost 7 bases and 6 bases, in that order; junction bases with no gene match: 5. This chain's CDR3 is CATSSGQGAAGELFF. CDR3 coding DNA: TGTGCCACCAGCTCGGGACAGGGGGCAGCCGGGGAGCTGTTTTTT.

Here the CDR3 reads CASRIAPYEQYF. Here the CDR3 DNA reads TGTGCCAGCAGAATAGCTCCCTACGAGCAGTACTTC. This chain uses TRBV5-4 with TRBJ2-7; D call uncertain. Trimming took 5 bases from V and 2 from J, leaving 8 bases between them. The CDR3 runs to 12 residues. The V gene's germline CDR1 is SGHNT and CDR2 YYREEE (reference sequence). Complete variable domain (other parts from reference TRBV5-4 and TRBJ2-7): ETGVTQSPTHLIKTRGQQVTLRCSSQSGHNTVSWYQQALGQGPQFIFQYYREEENGRGNFPPRFSGLQFPNYSSELNVNALELDDSALYLCASRIAPYEQYFGPGTRLTVT.

The rearrangement links TRBV6-5 to TRBJ2-7; 11 bases map to TRBD1. Germline V gene data show CDR1 as MNHEY and CDR2 as SVGAGI. J gave up 7 bases and V 7 bases, and 9 bases lay outside the gene matches. This CDR3 contains 14 residues. CDR3 sequence (DNA): TGTGCCAGCACCTACGGACAGGGGGCCAAAGAGCAGTACTTC. Translating gives CASTYGQGAKEQYF.

This chain joins TRBV2 and TRBJ2-7; no clear D. Trimming cost V 5 bases and J 3 bases, with 8 bases left between them. Germline V lookup: CDR1 SNHLY, CDR2 FYNNEI. This CDR3 is 12 amino acids long. CDR3 DNA sequence: TGTGCCAGCAGTACGGAGAGCTACGAGCAGTACTTC. This encodes CASSTESYEQYF.

Ten or more counts support this clone. V is TRBV28 and J is TRBJ1-1; TRBD1 aligns across 9 bases. The CDR3 has 13 amino acids. J gave up 10 bases and V 2 bases, and 5 bases lay outside the gene matches. CDR1 and CDR2 from the germline V gene are MDHEN and SYDVKM. Written as DNA, the CDR3 is TGTGCCAGCAGTTTAACAGGGGGCTGGTTAGCTTTCTTT. Amino acid sequence: CASSLTGGWLAFF.

The chain carries TRBV28 and TRBJ1-6; TRBD1 is a possible D gene (6 bases). This CDR3 is built from 16 residues. Germline CDR1 MDHEN, CDR2 SYDVKM. V gave up 1 base and J gave up 3 bases, with 10 bases separating them. CDR3 in amino acids: CASSLFGGFYNSPLHF. The CDR3 DNA follows: TGTGCCAGCAGTTTATTTGGGGGCTTCTATAATTCACCCCTCCACTTT.

V is TRBV21-1 and J is TRBJ1-6; the table's D call, TRBD1, was not checked against the DNA. TRBV21-1 is a known pseudogene. CDR3 size: 16 residues. The CDR3 protein is CASSKVQGAANSPLHF. CDR3 DNA sequence: TGTGCCAGCAGCAAAGTGCAAGGGGCGGCTAATTCACCCCTCCACTTT.

Only a few counts were recorded for this clone. This chain joins TRBV6-6 and TRBJ1-6; unclear D gene. CDR1 MNHNY and CDR2 SVGAGI come from the germline V gene (reference sequence). The CDR3 is made up of 13 amino acids. The V end lost 11 bases, the J end lost 7 bases, and 15 bases lay between the germline ends. The chain's CDR3 is CAARAPSNSPLHF. CDR3 DNA sequence: TGTGCCGCGAGGGCCCCCTCGAATTCACCCCTCCACTTT.

The V call is TRBV5-1, the J call TRBJ2-1, with TRBD1 as a possible D gene (6 bases). The CDR3 contains 15 residues. CDR1 SGHRS and CDR2 YFSETQ come from the germline V gene. V was clipped by 0 bases and J by 4 bases, with 11 bases between them. In DNA, the CDR3 is TGCGCCAGCAGCTTGGACAGGGTAGAGTACAATGAGCAGTTCTTC. It yields the protein CASSLDRVEYNEQFF.

The chain couples TRBV3-1 (or the pseudogene TRBV3-2) to TRBJ2-7; D is possibly TRBD2 (6 bases). Trimming cost V 5 bases and J 6 bases, with 14 bases left between them. Germline V CDR1 and CDR2: LGHDT, YNNKEL (reference sequence). The CDR3 has 13 amino acids. CDR3 region: CASSNRRVREQYF. The CDR3 DNA reads TGTGCCAGCAGCAACCGGAGGGTGCGCGAGCAGTACTTC.

This rearrangement joins TRBV6-5 to TRBJ1-2; D gene ambiguous. This CDR3 is built from 13 residues. The germline V gene encodes CDR1 MNHEY and CDR2 SVGAGI. V lost 10 bases and J lost 4, with 16 bases in between. CDR3 in amino acids: CATGRERVYGYTF. CDR3 in DNA: TGTGCCACTGGGAGGGAGCGGGTCTATGGCTACACCTTC.

This sequence joins TRBV24-1 and TRBJ2-5; TRBD1 aligns across 12 bases. With V trimmed by 2 bases and J by 5 bases, 5 bases remained unmatched. Per the germline V gene, CDR1 is KGHDR and CDR2 is SFDVKD. This CDR3 is 16 amino acids long. The DNA of the CDR3 is TGTGCCACCAGTGATTGGGGACAGGGGGCGCGGGAGACCCAGTACTTC. Translation: CATSDWGQGARETQYF.